The clone carrying this TCR beta chain was counted only a few times. Antigen unknown. This record belongs to a study of early T cells in non-severe SARS-CoV-2 infection. Background on the study: Bulk RNA isolated from unsorted whole blood underwent sequencing; chains were not paired. Regarding the study as a whole: VDJdb matching, biased toward anti-spike CD8 responses, missed private and CD4 specificities.

Between the trimmed V and J ends, which lost 2 bases and 0 bases, there was a span of 5 bases. Germline V gene sequence: CDR1 ENHRY, CDR2 SYGVKD. This CDR3 has 13 amino acids. Individual cDNA molecules each received unique molecular identifiers attached to them. Each CDR3 protein is one row after TCRdb ran MiXCR on the 5' RACE reads. The data show under 70,000 distinct CDR3 sequences, roughly 7.1% seen once. The specimen was whole blood, collected at baseline. This chain connects TRBV10-3 to TRBJ2-7, with D hard to call. This sequence was found in an adult who was a healthcare worker with PCR-confirmed SARS-CoV-2 infection or an uninfected control (not recorded which). Here the CDR3 DNA reads TGTGCCATCAGTGAGCGCCTCTCCTACGAGCAGTACTTC. It codes for CAISERLSYEQYF.